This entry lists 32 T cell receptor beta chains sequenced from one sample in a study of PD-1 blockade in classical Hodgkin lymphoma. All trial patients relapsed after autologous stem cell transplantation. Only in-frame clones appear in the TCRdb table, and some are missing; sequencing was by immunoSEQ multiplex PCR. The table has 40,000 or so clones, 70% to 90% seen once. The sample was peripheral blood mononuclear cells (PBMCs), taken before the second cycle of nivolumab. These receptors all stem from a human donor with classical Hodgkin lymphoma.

The CDR3 DNA follows: TGTGCCAGCTCACCGGACAGCCCCTCCTACAATGAGCAGTTCTTC. It codes for CASSPDSPSYNEQFF. This rearrangement joins TRBV18 to TRBJ2-1, with D possibly being TRBD1 (6 bases). The CDR3 is 15 residues long. The germline V and J ends were trimmed by 3 bases and 0 bases, with 9 bases remaining between them. Germline V gene sequence: CDR1 KGHSH, CDR2 LQKENI.

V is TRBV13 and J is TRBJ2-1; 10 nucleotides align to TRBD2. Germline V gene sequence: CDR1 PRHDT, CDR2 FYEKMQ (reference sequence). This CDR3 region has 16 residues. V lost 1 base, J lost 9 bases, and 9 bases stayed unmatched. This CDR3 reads CASSLEVLAGDSEQFF. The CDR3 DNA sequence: TGTGCCAGCAGCTTAGAGGTTCTAGCGGGAGATAGTGAGCAGTTCTTC. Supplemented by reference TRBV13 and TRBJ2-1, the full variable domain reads AAGVIQSPRHLIKEKRETATLKCYPIPRHDTVYWYQQGPGQDPQFLISFYEKMQSDKGSIPDRFSAQQFSDYHSELNMSSLELGDSALYFCASSLEVLAGDSEQFFGPGTRLTVL.

CDR3 sequence: CASGIGRSSGNTIYF. The CDR3 region has the DNA TGTGCTAGTGGTATCGGACGGAGCTCTGGAAACACCATATATTTT. The J gene is TRBJ1-3, the V gene TRBV12-5; D is unclear. V lost 5 bases and J 0 bases, leaving 11 bases between the germline ends. CDR1 and CDR2 from the germline V gene are LGHNT and FRNRAP. The CDR3 has 15 amino acids.

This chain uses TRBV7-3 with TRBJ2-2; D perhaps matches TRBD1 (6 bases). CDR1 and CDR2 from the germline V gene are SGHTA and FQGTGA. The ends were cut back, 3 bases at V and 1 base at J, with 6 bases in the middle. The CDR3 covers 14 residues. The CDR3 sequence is CASSFRGNTGELFF. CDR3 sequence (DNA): TGTGCCAGCAGCTTCAGGGGGAACACCGGGGAGCTGTTTTTT.

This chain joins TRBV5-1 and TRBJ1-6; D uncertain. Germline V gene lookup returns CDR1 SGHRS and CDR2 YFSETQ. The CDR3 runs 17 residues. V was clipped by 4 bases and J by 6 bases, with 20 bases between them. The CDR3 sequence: CASSAQALGGFNSPLHF. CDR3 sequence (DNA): TGCGCCAGCAGCGCTCAGGCCCTTGGAGGTTTTAATTCACCCCTCCACTTT.

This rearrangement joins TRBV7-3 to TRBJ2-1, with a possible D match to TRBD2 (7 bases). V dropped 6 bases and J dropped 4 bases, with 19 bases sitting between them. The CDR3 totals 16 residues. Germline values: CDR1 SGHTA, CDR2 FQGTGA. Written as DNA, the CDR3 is TGTGCCAGCAGTTCCATAGGGGGGGCCTTTTACAATGAGCAGTTCTTC. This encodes CASSSIGGAFYNEQFF.

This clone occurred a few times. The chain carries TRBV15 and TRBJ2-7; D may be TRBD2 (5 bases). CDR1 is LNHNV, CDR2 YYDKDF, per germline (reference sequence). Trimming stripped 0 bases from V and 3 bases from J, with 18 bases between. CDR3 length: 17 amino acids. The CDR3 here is CATSRDITPQAGYEQYF. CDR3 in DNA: TGTGCCACCAGCAGAGATATAACGCCTCAGGCGGGCTACGAGCAGTACTTC.

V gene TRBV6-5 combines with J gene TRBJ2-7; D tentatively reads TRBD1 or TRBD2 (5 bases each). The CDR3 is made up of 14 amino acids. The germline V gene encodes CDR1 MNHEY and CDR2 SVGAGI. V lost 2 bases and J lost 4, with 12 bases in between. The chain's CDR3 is CASSYQGREYEQYF. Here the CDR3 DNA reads TGTGCCAGCAGTTACCAGGGTAGGGAGTACGAGCAGTACTTC.

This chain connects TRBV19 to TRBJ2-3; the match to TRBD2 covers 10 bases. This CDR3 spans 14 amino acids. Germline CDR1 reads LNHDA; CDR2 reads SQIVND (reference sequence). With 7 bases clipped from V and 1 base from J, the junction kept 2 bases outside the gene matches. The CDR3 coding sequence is TGTGCCAGTACCCTAGCGGGGGGCACAGATACGCAGTATTTT. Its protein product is CASTLAGGTDTQYF.

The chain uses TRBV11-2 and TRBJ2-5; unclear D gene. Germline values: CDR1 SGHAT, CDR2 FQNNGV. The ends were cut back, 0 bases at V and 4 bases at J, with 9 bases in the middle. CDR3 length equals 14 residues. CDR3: CASSLDYQAETQYF. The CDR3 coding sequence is TGTGCCAGCAGCTTAGATTACCAGGCAGAGACCCAGTACTTC.

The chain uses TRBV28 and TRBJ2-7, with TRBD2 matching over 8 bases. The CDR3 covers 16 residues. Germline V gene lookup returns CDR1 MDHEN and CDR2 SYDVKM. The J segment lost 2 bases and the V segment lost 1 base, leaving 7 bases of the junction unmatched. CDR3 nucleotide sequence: TGTGCCAGCAGTTTATTCCGACTAGCGAACACCTACGAGCAGTACTTC. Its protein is CASSLFRLANTYEQYF.

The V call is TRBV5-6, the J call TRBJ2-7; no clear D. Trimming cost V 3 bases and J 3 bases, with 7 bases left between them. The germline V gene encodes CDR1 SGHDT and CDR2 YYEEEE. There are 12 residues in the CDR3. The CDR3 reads CASSSLLYEQYF. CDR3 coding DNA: TGTGCCAGCAGCTCGCTTCTCTACGAGCAGTACTTC.

CDR3 in amino acids: CASSQPDTQYF. In DNA, the CDR3 is TGTGCCAGCAGCCAACCAGATACGCAGTATTTT. The chain carries TRBV7-9 and TRBJ2-3; D gene uncertain. The CDR3 is 11 residues long. The ends were cut back, 5 bases at V and 4 bases at J, with 4 bases in the middle. CDR1 is SEHNR, CDR2 FQNEAQ, per germline (reference sequence). Complete variable domain (other parts from reference TRBV7-9 and TRBJ2-3): DTGVSQNPRHKITKRGQNVTFRCDPISEHNRLYWYRQTLGQGPEFLTYFQNEAQLEKSRLLSDRFSAERPKGSFSTLEIQRTEQGDSAMYLCASSQPDTQYFGPGTRLTVL.

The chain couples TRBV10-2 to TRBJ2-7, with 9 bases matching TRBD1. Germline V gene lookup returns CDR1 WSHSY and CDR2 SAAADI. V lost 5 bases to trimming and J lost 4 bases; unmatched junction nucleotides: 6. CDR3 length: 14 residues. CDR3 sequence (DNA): TGCGCCAGCAGTCTAGGGACAGGGCAATACGAGCAGTACTTC. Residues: CASSLGTGQYEQYF.

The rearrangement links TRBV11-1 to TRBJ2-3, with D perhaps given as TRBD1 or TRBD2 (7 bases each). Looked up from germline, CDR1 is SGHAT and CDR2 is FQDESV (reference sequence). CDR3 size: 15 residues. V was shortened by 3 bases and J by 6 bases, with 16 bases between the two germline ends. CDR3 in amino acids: CASSLGGGEVDTQYF. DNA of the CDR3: TGTGCCAGCAGCTTGGGAGGGGGCGAAGTTGATACGCAGTATTTT.

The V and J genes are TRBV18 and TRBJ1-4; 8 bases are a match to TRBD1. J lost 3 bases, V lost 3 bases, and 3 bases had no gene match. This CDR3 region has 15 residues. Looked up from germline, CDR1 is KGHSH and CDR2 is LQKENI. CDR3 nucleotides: TGTGCCAGCTCACCCCAGGGGGCGGCTAATGAAAAACTGTTTTTT. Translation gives CASSPQGAANEKLFF.

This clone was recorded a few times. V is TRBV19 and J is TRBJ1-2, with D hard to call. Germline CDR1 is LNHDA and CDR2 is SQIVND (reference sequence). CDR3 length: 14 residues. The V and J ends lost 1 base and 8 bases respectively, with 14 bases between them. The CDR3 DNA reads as TGTGCCAGTAGTATAGTTGCAGCACTCGAGGGCTACACCTTC. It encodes CASSIVAALEGYTF. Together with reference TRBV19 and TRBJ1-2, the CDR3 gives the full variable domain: DGGITQSPKYLFRKEGQNVTLSCEQNLNHDAMYWYRQDPGQGLRLIYYSQIVNDFQKGDIAEGYSVSREKKESFPLTVTSAQKNPTAFYLCASSIVAALEGYTFGSGTRLTVV.

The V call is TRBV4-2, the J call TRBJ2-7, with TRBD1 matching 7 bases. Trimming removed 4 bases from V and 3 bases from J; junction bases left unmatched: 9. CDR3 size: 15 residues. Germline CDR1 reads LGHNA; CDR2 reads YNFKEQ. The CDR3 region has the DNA TGTGCCAGCAGCCCGAGGGACAGCCAAGTCTACGAGCAGTACTTC. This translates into CASSPRDSQVYEQYF.

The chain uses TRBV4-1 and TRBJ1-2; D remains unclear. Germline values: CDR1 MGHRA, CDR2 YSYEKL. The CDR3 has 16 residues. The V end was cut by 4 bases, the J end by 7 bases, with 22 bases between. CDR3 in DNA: TGCGCCAGCAGCCCCCGCTCCCGGACGGAGCTGGCTGGCTACACCTTC. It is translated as CASSPRSRTELAGYTF.

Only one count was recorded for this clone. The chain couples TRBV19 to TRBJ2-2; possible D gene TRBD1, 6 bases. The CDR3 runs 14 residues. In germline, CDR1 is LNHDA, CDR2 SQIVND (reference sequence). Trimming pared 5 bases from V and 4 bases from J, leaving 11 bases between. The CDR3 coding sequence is TGTGCCAGTAGTCAGGCCAGGGGCACCGGGGAGCTGTTTTTT. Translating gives CASSQARGTGELFF.

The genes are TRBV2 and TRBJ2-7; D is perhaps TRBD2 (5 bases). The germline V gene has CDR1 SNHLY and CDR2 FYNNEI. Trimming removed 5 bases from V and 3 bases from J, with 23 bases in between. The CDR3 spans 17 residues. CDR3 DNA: TGTGCCAGCAGTCGAACCTATGGAGGAAGAAGCTACTACGAGCAGTACTTC. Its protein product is CASSRTYGGRSYYEQYF.

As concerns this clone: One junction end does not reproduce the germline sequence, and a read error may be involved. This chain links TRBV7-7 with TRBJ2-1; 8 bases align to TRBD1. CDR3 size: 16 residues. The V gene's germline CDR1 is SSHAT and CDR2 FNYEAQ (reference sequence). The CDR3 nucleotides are TGTGCTAGCAGCTTACGCGTAGGGACAGGCAACAATGAGCAGTTCTTC. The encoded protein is CASSLRVGTGNNEQFF.

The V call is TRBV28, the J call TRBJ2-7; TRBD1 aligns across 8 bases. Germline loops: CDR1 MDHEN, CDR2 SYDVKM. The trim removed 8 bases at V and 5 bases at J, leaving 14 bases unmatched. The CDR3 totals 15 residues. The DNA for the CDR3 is TGTGCCAGCGAGTCACAAGACAGGGGTTTAGACGAGCAGTACTTC. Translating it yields CASESQDRGLDEQYF.

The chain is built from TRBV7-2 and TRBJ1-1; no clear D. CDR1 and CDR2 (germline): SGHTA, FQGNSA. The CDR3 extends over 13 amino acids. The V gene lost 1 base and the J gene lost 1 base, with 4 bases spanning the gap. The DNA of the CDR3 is TGTGCCAGCAGCTTAGGGGCGAACACTGAAGCTTTCTTT. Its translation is CASSLGANTEAFF.

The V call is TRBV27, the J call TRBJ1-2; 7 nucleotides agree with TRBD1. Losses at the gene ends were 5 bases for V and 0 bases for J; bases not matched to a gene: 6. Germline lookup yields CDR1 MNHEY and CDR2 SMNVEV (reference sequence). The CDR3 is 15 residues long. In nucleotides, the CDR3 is TGTGCCAGCAGTCCAGGGGACAGAGCTAACTATGGCTACACCTTC. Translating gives CASSPGDRANYGYTF.

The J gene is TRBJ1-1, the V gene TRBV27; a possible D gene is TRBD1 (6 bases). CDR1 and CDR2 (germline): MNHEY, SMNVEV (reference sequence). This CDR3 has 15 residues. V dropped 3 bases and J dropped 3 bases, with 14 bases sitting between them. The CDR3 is CASSFQTGWDTEAFF. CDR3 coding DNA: TGTGCCAGCAGTTTCCAAACAGGGTGGGACACTGAAGCTTTCTTT.

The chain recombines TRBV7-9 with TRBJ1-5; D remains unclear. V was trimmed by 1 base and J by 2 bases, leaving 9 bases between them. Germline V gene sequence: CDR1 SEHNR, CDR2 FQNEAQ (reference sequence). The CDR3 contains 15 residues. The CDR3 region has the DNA TGTGCCAGCAGCTTAGAGGGTTTTGGCAATCAGCCCCAGCATTTT. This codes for CASSLEGFGNQPQHF.

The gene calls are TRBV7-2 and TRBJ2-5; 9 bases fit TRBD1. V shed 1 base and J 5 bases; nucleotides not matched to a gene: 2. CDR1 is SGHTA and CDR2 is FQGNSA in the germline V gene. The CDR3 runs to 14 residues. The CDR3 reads CASSLDRGRETQYF. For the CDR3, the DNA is TGTGCCAGCAGCTTAGACAGGGGGCGGGAGACCCAGTACTTC.

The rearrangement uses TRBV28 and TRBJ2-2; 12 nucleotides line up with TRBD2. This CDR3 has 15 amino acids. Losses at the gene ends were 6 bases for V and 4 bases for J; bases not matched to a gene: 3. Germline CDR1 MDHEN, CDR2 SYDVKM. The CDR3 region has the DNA TGTGCCAGCAGCCTAGCGGGAGGGGTCACCGGGGAGCTGTTTTTT. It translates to CASSLAGGVTGELFF.

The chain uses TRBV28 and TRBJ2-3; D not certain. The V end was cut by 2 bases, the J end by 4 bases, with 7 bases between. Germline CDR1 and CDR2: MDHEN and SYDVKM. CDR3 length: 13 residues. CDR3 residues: CASSLPLADTQYF. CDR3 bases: TGTGCCAGCAGTTTACCCTTGGCAGATACGCAGTATTTT.

The CDR3 nucleotides are TGTGCCAGCAGCTTGGGCAGGGGTGGCACTGAAGCTTTCTTT. Amino acid sequence: CASSLGRGGTEAFF. The chain is built from TRBV7-9 and TRBJ1-1; tentative D call: TRBD1 (6 bases). The CDR3 sequence is 14 residues long. Germline V lookup: CDR1 SEHNR, CDR2 FQNEAQ (reference sequence). V lost 3 bases, J lost 4 bases, and 12 bases lay in between.

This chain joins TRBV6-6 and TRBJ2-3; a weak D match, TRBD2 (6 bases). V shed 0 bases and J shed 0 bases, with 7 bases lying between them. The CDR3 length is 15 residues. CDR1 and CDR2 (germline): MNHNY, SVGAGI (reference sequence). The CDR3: CASSYSAGSTDTQYF. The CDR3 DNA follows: TGTGCCAGCAGTTACTCAGCGGGTAGCACAGATACGCAGTATTTT.